These 30 T cell receptor beta chains originate from one sample sequenced in a study of blood T cell repertoires in COVID-19. TCRdb keeps only in-frame clones here, not all; method: immunoSEQ multiplex PCR. The sample holds fewer than 130,000 clones, 70% to 90% seen once. Specimen: peripheral blood. The receptors originated from a human donor in a cohort sampled during active COVID-19.

This clone qualifies as medium-sized (0.01 to 0.1%). The rearrangement joins TRBV28 to TRBJ2-7; TRBD1 matches 8 bases. CDR1 and CDR2 (germline): MDHEN, SYDVKM. V gave up 3 bases and J gave up 3 bases; unmatched junction bases: 4. CDR3 length: 14 amino acids. This chain's CDR3 is CASSFGTGLYEQYF. Here the CDR3 DNA reads TGTGCCAGCAGTTTCGGGACAGGACTCTACGAGCAGTACTTC.

As DNA, the CDR3 is TGTGCAAGTCGCTCCCCCAGTACAGCGGCTCGGGGAGAGCAGTACTTC. Translation: CASRSPSTAARGEQYF. V usage is TRBV12-2 and J usage is TRBJ2-7; TRBD2 was called by the table and not checked on the DNA. TRBV12-2 is flagged as a pseudogene. This CDR3 comprises 16 residues.

The chain is built from TRBV28 and TRBJ2-7, with a weak D call TRBD2 (6 bases). The V gene lost 7 bases and the J gene lost 2 bases, with 21 bases spanning the gap. This CDR3 region has 16 residues. Germline V CDR1 and CDR2: MDHEN, SYDVKM. The CDR3 sequence: CASTPSAGTWPYEQYF. Here the CDR3 DNA reads TGTGCCAGCACTCCGTCCGCCGGGACTTGGCCCTACGAGCAGTACTTC.

V gene TRBV27 combines with J gene TRBJ2-1; TRBD2 matches 8 bases. Per germline, CDR1 MNHEY and CDR2 SMNVEV (reference sequence). The CDR3 consists of 15 residues. V trimming: 6 bases; J trimming: 0 bases; junction bases outside the gene matches: 4. The CDR3 DNA sequence: TGTGCCAGCAGGCTAGCGGGCTACTCCTACAATGAGCAGTTCTTC. It specifies CASRLAGYSYNEQFF.

This chain links TRBV23-1 with TRBJ2-6, with unresolved D. TRBV23-1 is treated as an ORF (open reading frame) with a function not yet certain. Trimming stripped 2 bases from V and 3 bases from J, with 17 bases between. This CDR3 has 18 residues. CDR3 DNA: TGCGCCAGCAGTCAACCGAGCGTGGGTGGTGGTGGGGCCAACGTCCTGACTTTC. Protein product: CASSQPSVGGGGANVLTF.

V gene TRBV9 combines with J gene TRBJ1-2; 9 nucleotides match TRBD1. Germline V CDR1 and CDR2: SGDLS, YYNGEE. The CDR3 loop spans 15 amino acids. Unmatched junction bases numbered 10, after V lost 4 bases and J lost 6 bases. CDR3 amino acids: CASSPYIGTGNGYTF. CDR3 sequence (DNA): TGTGCCAGCAGCCCTTACATCGGGACAGGGAATGGCTACACCTTC.

This clone is deemed medium-sized. J is TRBJ2-7 and V is TRBV5-6; TRBD2 aligns across 11 bases. V trimming: 0 bases; J trimming: 2 bases; junction bases outside the gene matches: 4. The CDR3 is made up of 16 amino acids. From germline, CDR1 is SGHDT and CDR2 YYEEEE. The CDR3 sequence is CASSLGLAGNAYEQYF. The CDR3 coding sequence is TGTGCCAGCAGCTTGGGACTAGCGGGAAACGCCTACGAGCAGTACTTC. The full variable domain, completed using reference TRBV5-6 and TRBJ2-7, is DAGVTQSPTHLIKTRGQQVTLRCSPKSGHDTVSWYQQALGQGPQFIFQYYEEEERQRGNFPDRFSGHQFPNYSSELNVNALLLGDSALYLCASSLGLAGNAYEQYFGPGTRLTVT.

J is TRBJ2-1 and V is TRBV6-5; 8 positions agree with TRBD2. Germline loops: CDR1 MNHEY, CDR2 SVGAGI. The CDR3 covers 15 residues. V lost 2 bases, J lost 2 bases, and 2 bases stayed unmatched. The CDR3 DNA is TGTGCCAGCAGTTACGGCGGGAGGACCTACAATGAGCAGTTCTTC. Translation gives CASSYGGRTYNEQFF.

This chain joins TRBV19 and TRBJ2-7; D is perhaps TRBD1 (5 bases). From germline, CDR1 is LNHDA and CDR2 SQIVND (reference sequence). CDR3 size: 13 residues. The ends were cut back, 7 bases at V and 2 bases at J, with 12 bases in the middle. The CDR3 DNA reads TGTGCCAGTACAGACAGAAGAACCTACGAGCAGTACTTC. This sequence encodes CASTDRRTYEQYF. The complete variable domain, with remaining parts taken from reference TRBV19 and TRBJ2-7, reads DGGITQSPKYLFRKEGQNVTLSCEQNLNHDAMYWYRQDPGQGLRLIYYSQIVNDFQKGDIAEGYSVSREKKESFPLTVTSAQKNPTAFYLCASTDRRTYEQYFGPGTRLTVT.

About this clone: At the DNA level, this CDR3 is encoded by other sequences in the same sample as well. The chain links TRBV24-1 to TRBJ2-2; D perhaps matches TRBD1 (6 bases). The CDR3 has 14 amino acids. Germline-derived CDR1 and CDR2 are KGHDR and SFDVKD. V shed 5 bases and J shed 5 bases, with 11 bases lying between them. CDR3 region: CATSVQGGTGELFF. CDR3 bases: TGTGCCACCAGTGTACAGGGCGGGACCGGGGAGCTGTTTTTT.

This chain links TRBV7-3 with TRBJ2-7; TRBD1 matches 8 bases. The J segment lost 1 base and the V segment lost 4 bases, leaving 3 bases of the junction unmatched. Germline V gene sequence: CDR1 SGHTA, CDR2 FQGTGA. This CDR3 region has 14 residues. CDR3 bases: TGTGCCAGCAGCTCCGGGACAGGTTCCTACGAGCAGTACTTC. It codes for CASSSGTGSYEQYF.

V is TRBV4-1 and J is TRBJ2-1; D is possibly TRBD1 (6 bases). This CDR3 spans 12 amino acids. With 0 bases removed from V and 15 bases from J, the gap between germline ends came to 12 bases. The germline V gene encodes CDR1 MGHRA and CDR2 YSYEKL. The CDR3 protein is CASSQDSGGRFF. CDR3 DNA sequence: TGCGCCAGCAGCCAAGATTCTGGGGGCCGGTTCTTC.

The chain joins TRBV28 to TRBJ1-3; no reliable D call. Trimming removed 3 bases from V and 0 bases from J, with 12 bases in between. The CDR3 extends over 16 amino acids. In germline, CDR1 is MDHEN, CDR2 SYDVKM. The CDR3 DNA sequence: TGTGCCAGCAGTTTGTCAGGAACTCACTCTGGAAACACCATATATTTT. Protein: CASSLSGTHSGNTIYF.

The chain is built from TRBV12-3 or TRBV12-4 and TRBJ2-5; D ambiguous. V gave up 3 bases and J gave up 4 bases, with 6 bases separating them. The CDR3 runs to 12 residues. Here the CDR3 DNA reads TGTGCCAGCAGTTTCTTCCGAGAGACCCAGTACTTC. The encoded protein is CASSFFRETQYF.

The V and J genes are TRBV7-9 and TRBJ2-3, with 10 bases identical to TRBD1. The CDR3 loop spans 16 amino acids. CDR1 and CDR2 (germline): SEHNR, FQNEAQ (reference sequence). Germline trimming cut 0 bases from V and 2 bases from J; bases unmatched to any gene: 2. The CDR3 nucleotides read TGTGCCAGCAGCTTAGCGACAGGGGGCTACACAGATACGCAGTATTTT. Amino acid sequence: CASSLATGGYTDTQYF.

The gene calls are TRBV29-1 and TRBJ2-5, with D perhaps matching TRBD1 (5 bases). The CDR3 has 13 amino acids. V shed 7 bases and J shed 5 bases, with 17 bases lying between them. Germline loops: CDR1 SQVTM, CDR2 ANQGSEA. DNA for the CDR3: TGCAGCGACGAGCCGGAAGGGGTCGAGACCCAGTACTTC. This gives the protein CSDEPEGVETQYF.

This chain joins TRBV6-6 and TRBJ2-3, with 7 nucleotides matching TRBD2. J lost 3 bases, V lost 5 bases, and 5 bases had no gene match. This CDR3 region has 14 residues. The germline V gene encodes CDR1 MNHNY and CDR2 SVGAGI (reference sequence). The CDR3 DNA sequence: TGTGCCAGCAGTCCCTTCGGGGGGACAGATACGCAGTATTTT. Its translation is CASSPFGGTDTQYF.

The CDR3 nucleotides are TGTGCCAGCAGCTCCCAAACAGGGGGCAGTTACGAGCAGTACTTC. It translates to CASSSQTGGSYEQYF. J is TRBJ2-7 and V is TRBV5-4, with 9 bases that match TRBD1. V shed 3 bases, J shed 4 bases, and the junction held 8 bases outside the gene matches. This CDR3 has 15 residues. The germline gives CDR1 SGHNT, CDR2 YYREEE (reference sequence). The entire variable domain, with the rest obtained from reference TRBV5-4 and TRBJ2-7, is as follows: ETGVTQSPTHLIKTRGQQVTLRCSSQSGHNTVSWYQQALGQGPQFIFQYYREEENGRGNFPPRFSGLQFPNYSSELNVNALELDDSALYLCASSSQTGGSYEQYFGPGTRLTVT.

V gene TRBV7-2 combines with J gene TRBJ2-3; TRBD2 is a possible D gene (5 bases). Trimming pared 6 bases from V and 1 base from J, leaving 11 bases between. Germline CDR1 and CDR2: SGHTA and FQGNSA. The CDR3 has 14 residues. CDR3 region: CASSRGRGTDTQYF. The CDR3 coding sequence is TGTGCCAGCAGTCGGGGTCGCGGCACAGATACGCAGTATTTT.

This sequence joins TRBV2 and TRBJ1-2; D uncertain. In germline, CDR1 is SNHLY, CDR2 FYNNEI. This CDR3 contains 13 residues. V was shortened by 2 bases and J by 5 bases, with 9 bases between the two germline ends. CDR3 sequence: CASSEFETYGYTF. For the CDR3, the DNA is TGTGCCAGCAGTGAATTCGAAACTTATGGCTACACCTTC.

The chain has TRBV7-2 and TRBJ1-1; D gene unclear. V lost 3 bases, J lost 12 bases, and 17 bases lay in between. The CDR3 is made up of 13 amino acids. Germline assignment: CDR1 SGHTA and CDR2 FQGNSA. In nucleotides, the CDR3 is TGTGCCAGCAGCTTCGGGGAAAAACTCCAAACTTTCTTT. It codes for CASSFGEKLQTFF.

This chain connects TRBV2 to TRBJ2-1, with D perhaps TRBD2 (5 bases). The CDR3 runs 14 residues. CDR1 is SNHLY and CDR2 is FYNNEI in the germline V gene. The V gene lost 7 bases and the J gene lost 9 bases, with 19 bases spanning the gap. The CDR3 nucleotides are TGTGCCAGCAATCCTAGCCGGGTAACGATTGAGCAGTTCTTC. This sequence encodes CASNPSRVTIEQFF.

The V and J genes are TRBV6-6 and TRBJ1-5; D may be TRBD1 (6 bases). CDR1 and CDR2 (germline): MNHNY, SVGAGI (reference sequence). The CDR3 spans 15 residues. V shed 6 bases and J shed 1 base, with 13 bases lying between them. The CDR3 region is CASSLRGMSNQPQHF. In DNA, the CDR3 is TGTGCCAGCAGCCTCAGGGGTATGAGCAATCAGCCCCAGCATTTT.

The chain has TRBV29-1 and TRBJ2-5; TRBD1 aligns across 7 bases. Germline V gene sequence: CDR1 SQVTM, CDR2 ANQGSEA. The CDR3 is 12 amino acids. The CDR3, as DNA: TGCAGTTATGACAGGGCGAGGGAGACCCAGTACTTC. Encoded protein: CSYDRARETQYF.

The chain couples TRBV18 to TRBJ1-5; no clear D gene. The length of the CDR3 is 13 residues. Germline CDR1 reads KGHSH; CDR2 reads LQKENI. Trimming took 2 bases from V and 4 from J, leaving 6 bases between them. CDR3 sequence (DNA): TGTGCCAGCTCACCAACCCAGAATCAGCCCCAGCATTTT. Translated: CASSPTQNQPQHF.

The chain couples TRBV11-3 to TRBJ2-1, with 7 positions matching TRBD2. Germline CDR1 SGHNT, CDR2 YENEEA. The V segment lost 0 bases and the J segment 3 bases; nucleotides outside the gene matches: 5. The CDR3 runs to 16 residues. The CDR3 protein is CASSLDAGAIYNEQFF. DNA for the CDR3: TGTGCCAGCAGCTTAGATGCGGGAGCTATCTACAATGAGCAGTTCTTC.

The J gene is TRBJ2-3, the V gene TRBV5-1, with 7 bases that match TRBD1. Losses at the gene ends were 5 bases for V and 4 bases for J; bases not matched to a gene: 13. From germline, CDR1 is SGHRS and CDR2 YFSETQ. CDR3 length: 16 amino acids. The CDR3 DNA reads TGCGCCAGCAGGGGCGCAGAACAGGGGTGGGCAGATACGCAGTATTTT. Amino acids: CASRGAEQGWADTQYF.

The sample holds a few counts of this clone. The chain links TRBV27 to TRBJ1-6; unclear D gene. Trimming removed 8 bases at V and 7 bases at J, with 9 bases between. The CDR3 length is 12 residues. The germline V gene encodes CDR1 MNHEY and CDR2 SMNVEV (reference sequence). CDR3 DNA sequence: TGTGCCAGCCGAACGGGGAATTCACCCCTCCACTTT. It translates to CASRTGNSPLHF.

The J gene is TRBJ1-6, the V gene TRBV19, with a weak D call TRBD1 (6 bases). The CDR3 has 15 residues. Trimming pared 5 bases from V and 7 bases from J, leaving 15 bases between. Germline V gene data show CDR1 as LNHDA and CDR2 as SQIVND (reference sequence). CDR3 bases: TGTGCCAGTAGTGGTCGACAGGTGGGGAATTCACCCCTCCACTTT. This encodes CASSGRQVGNSPLHF.

This clone was counted between two and nine times. The chain is built from TRBV4-2 and TRBJ2-3; D is undetermined. Germline V CDR1 and CDR2: LGHNA, YNFKEQ. V was shortened by 0 bases and J by 2 bases, with 3 bases between the two germline ends. The CDR3 is 13 residues long. The CDR3 DNA follows: TGTGCCAGCAGCCAAGAATACACAGATACGCAGTATTTT. This translates into CASSQEYTDTQYF.